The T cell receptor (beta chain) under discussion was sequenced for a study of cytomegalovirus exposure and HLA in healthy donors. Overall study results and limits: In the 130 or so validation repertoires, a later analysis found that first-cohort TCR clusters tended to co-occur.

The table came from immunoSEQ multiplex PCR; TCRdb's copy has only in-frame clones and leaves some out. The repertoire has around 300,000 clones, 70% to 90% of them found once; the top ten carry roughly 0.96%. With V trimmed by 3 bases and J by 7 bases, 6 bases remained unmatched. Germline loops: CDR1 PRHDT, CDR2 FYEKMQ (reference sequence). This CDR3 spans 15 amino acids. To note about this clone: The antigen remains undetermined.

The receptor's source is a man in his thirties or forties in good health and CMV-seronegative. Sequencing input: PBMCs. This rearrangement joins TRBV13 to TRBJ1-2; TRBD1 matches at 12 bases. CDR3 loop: CASSFLGQGAGGYTF. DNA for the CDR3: TGTGCCAGCAGCTTCCTGGGACAGGGGGCTGGTGGCTACACCTTC.